The next 10 T cell receptor beta chains were all read from a single sample in a study of blood T cell repertoires in COVID-19. Libraries were prepared by immunoSEQ multiplex PCR; TCRdb keeps only in-frame clonotypes and omits some of them. The profile shows about 350,000 clones, roughly nine tenths of them singletons. Sequencing was carried out using peripheral blood. Receptors were obtained from a woman aged 60-75 years with COVID-19, enrolled during active disease.

J is TRBJ1-2 and V is TRBV6-5, with 10 bases that match TRBD1. The CDR3 length is 15 residues. Unmatched junction bases numbered 10, after V lost 9 bases and J lost 3 bases. CDR1 and CDR2 (germline): MNHEY, SVGAGI. The CDR3 bases are TGTGCCAGTAGATCAGGTGGGACAGGGGACTATGGCTACACCTTC. This codes for CASRSGGTGDYGYTF.

The rearrangement links TRBV9 to TRBJ1-3; tentatively, D is TRBD1 (6 bases). Germline V gene data show CDR1 as SGDLS and CDR2 as YYNGEE. Between the trimmed V and J ends, which lost 3 bases and 4 bases, there was a span of 14 bases. The CDR3 runs to 15 residues. Written as DNA, the CDR3 is TGTGCCAGCAGCGCTACAGGGTCGCGGGGAAACACCATATATTTT. Its translation: CASSATGSRGNTIYF.

This chain connects TRBV5-1 to TRBJ1-2; D gene uncertain. CDR3 length: 14 amino acids. In germline, CDR1 is SGHRS, CDR2 YFSETQ. V was pared by 0 bases and J by 7 bases, with 13 bases between. The CDR3 spells CASSLAEGLGGYTF. As DNA, the CDR3 is TGCGCCAGCAGCTTGGCGGAGGGATTGGGTGGCTACACCTTC.

The J gene is TRBJ2-5, the V gene TRBV5-1; TRBD1 matches at 9 bases. The CDR3 length is 14 residues. Germline loops: CDR1 SGHRS, CDR2 YFSETQ. V dropped 2 bases and J dropped 4; count of bases not matched to a gene: 3. CDR3 region: CASSFNRGPETQYF. Written as DNA, the CDR3 is TGCGCCAGCAGCTTTAACAGGGGGCCAGAGACCCAGTACTTC.

This clone was detected many times. The chain recombines TRBV4-1 with TRBJ1-5; 8 nucleotides align to TRBD1. The V and J ends lost 1 base and 6 bases, in that order; junction bases with no gene match: 2. Germline loops: CDR1 MGHRA, CDR2 YSYEKL. The CDR3 has 14 residues. The CDR3 nucleotides read TGCGCCAGCAGCCAAGTACAGGGGGGTCAGCCCCAGCATTTT. It specifies CASSQVQGGQPQHF.

This chain links TRBV18 with TRBJ1-1; D is possibly TRBD1 (6 bases). The ends were cut back, 3 bases at V and 4 bases at J, with 15 bases in the middle. CDR1 and CDR2 from the germline V gene are KGHSH and LQKENI. This CDR3 is 15 amino acids long. This chain's CDR3 is CASSPGRGSITEAFF. CDR3 DNA: TGTGCCAGCTCACCTGGAAGGGGGTCGATCACTGAAGCTTTCTTT.

The genes are TRBV3-1 (or the pseudogene TRBV3-2) and TRBJ2-2, with D tentatively TRBD2 (5 bases). The CDR3 loop spans 16 amino acids. Germline V gives CDR1 LGHDT, CDR2 YNNKEL (reference sequence). V gave up 4 bases and J gave up 5 bases, with 17 bases separating them. CDR3 DNA sequence: TGTGCCAGCAGCCCCCTAATCGGGGTGAGAACCGGGGAGCTGTTTTTT. Its translation: CASSPLIGVRTGELFF.

This clone is a singleton in its sample. This rearrangement joins TRBV10-3 to TRBJ2-2, with D possibly TRBD1 on 5 matching bases. Trimming cost V 3 bases and J 2 bases, with 10 bases left between them. Germline V gene lookup returns CDR1 ENHRY and CDR2 SYGVKD. The CDR3 length is 15 residues. Written as DNA, the CDR3 is TGTGCCATCAGTGACACAGGTAGCAACACCGGGGAGCTGTTTTTT. Protein: CAISDTGSNTGELFF.

Points on this clone: Other DNA sequences within the sample encode an identical CDR3. V is TRBV30 and J is TRBJ1-5; 7 bases are shared with TRBD1. V was clipped by 0 bases and J by 5 bases; unmatched bases: 4. This CDR3 spans 14 amino acids. Germline V lookup: CDR1 GTSNPN, CDR2 SVGIG (reference sequence). The CDR3 region has the DNA TGTGCCTGGAGTGTACCAGGGGGGCATCAGCCCCAGCATTTT. The encoded protein is CAWSVPGGHQPQHF.

This clone occurred once. V gene TRBV4-1 combines with J gene TRBJ2-3; D call uncertain. The CDR3 covers 14 residues. V was shortened by 6 bases and J by 4 bases, with 14 bases between the two germline ends. CDR1 and CDR2 from the germline V gene are MGHRA and YSYEKL. CDR3 nucleotide sequence: TGCGCCAGCAGGGATACGGGTCTCCCAGATACGCAGTATTTT. It yields the protein CASRDTGLPDTQYF.